Listed below are T cell receptor beta chains from one sample, sequenced in a study of blood T cell repertoires in COVID-19. Data came from immunoSEQ multiplex PCR; TCRdb stores just in-frame clones and leaves some out. This table holds some 150,000 clones, around 83% found once. Sequencing was performed on peripheral blood. The receptors originated from a woman in her forties or fifties with acute or convalescent COVID-19. CDR3s include the opening cysteine and the closing phenylalanine or tryptophan. D genes are given only for firm matches. Where a row states a size, it is once, few, many or the class of an expanded clone; other rows omit it.

clone_size d_call j_call v_call cdr3_nt cdr3_aa
. TRBD2 TRBJ2-7 TRBV19 TGTGCCAGTACCCTGGGGGGGCTAGCGGGAGCCTACGAGCAGTACTTC CASTLGGLAGAYEQYF
. . TRBJ1-5 TRBV2 TGTGCCAGCAGTGAAACGGGGGTCAGTAGCAATCAGCCCCAGCATTTT CASSETGVSSNQPQHF
. . TRBJ2-5 TRBV6-1 TGTGCCAGCAGTGAAGGGCTAGGGGATCAAGAGACCCAGTACTTC CASSEGLGDQETQYF
. . TRBJ1-3 TRBV10-2 TGCGCCAGCAGTCTGGGCCCAGCAGGTGGAAACACCATATATTTT CASSLGPAGGNTIYF
. . TRBJ2-1 TRBV2 TGTGCCAGCAGAACAGGGTTTTCCTACAATGAGCAGTTCTTC CASRTGFSYNEQFF
. TRBD2 TRBJ2-5 TRBV5-1 TGCGCCAGCAGCTTCAGGGCTAGCGGGGGAACCAGGGAGACCCAGTACTTC CASSFRASGGTRETQYF
. . TRBJ1-1 TRBV10-3 TGTGCCATCAGTGAGGAGGGCTACCCCACTGAAGCTTTCTTT CAISEEGYPTEAFF
few . TRBJ2-1 TRBV7-8 TGTGCCAGCAGCTTTAAAGCCGGGACACCCGACAATGAGCAGTTCTTC CASSFKAGTPDNEQFF
once . TRBJ1-4 TRBV19 TGTGCCAGTCCCCTCCCCGGGGGAACTAATGAAAAACTGTTTTTT CASPLPGGTNEKLFF
. . TRBJ2-7 TRBV7-2 TGTGCCAGCAGGCCCCTAGAAAGCTCCTACGAGCAGTACTTC CASRPLESSYEQYF
. . TRBJ2-5 TRBV5-1 TGCGCCAGCAGCATCGGACAGTTCCGTGAGACCCAGTACTTC CASSIGQFRETQYF
. . TRBJ1-1 TRBV6-5 TGTGCCAGCAGTTACACAGGGAACACTGAAGCTTTCTTT CASSYTGNTEAFF
. . TRBJ1-5 TRBV4-1 TGCGCCAGCAGCCAAGACAGGGCGAATCAGCCCCAGCATTTT CASSQDRANQPQHF